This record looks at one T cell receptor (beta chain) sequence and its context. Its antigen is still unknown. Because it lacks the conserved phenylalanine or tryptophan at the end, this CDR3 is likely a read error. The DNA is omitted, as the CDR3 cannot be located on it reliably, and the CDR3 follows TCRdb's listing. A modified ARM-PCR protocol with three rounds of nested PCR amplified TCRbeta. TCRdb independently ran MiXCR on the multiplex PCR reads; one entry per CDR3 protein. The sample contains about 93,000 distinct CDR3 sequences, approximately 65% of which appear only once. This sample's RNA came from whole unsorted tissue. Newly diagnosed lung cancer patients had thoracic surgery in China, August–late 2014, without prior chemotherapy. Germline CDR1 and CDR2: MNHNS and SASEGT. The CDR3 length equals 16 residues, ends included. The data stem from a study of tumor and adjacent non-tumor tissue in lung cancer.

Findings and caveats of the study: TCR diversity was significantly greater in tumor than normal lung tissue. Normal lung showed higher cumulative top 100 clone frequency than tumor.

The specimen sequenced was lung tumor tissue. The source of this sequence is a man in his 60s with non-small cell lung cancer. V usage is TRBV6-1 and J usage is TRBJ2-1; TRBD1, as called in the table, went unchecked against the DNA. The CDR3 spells CASTLRGGTGSNERFI.